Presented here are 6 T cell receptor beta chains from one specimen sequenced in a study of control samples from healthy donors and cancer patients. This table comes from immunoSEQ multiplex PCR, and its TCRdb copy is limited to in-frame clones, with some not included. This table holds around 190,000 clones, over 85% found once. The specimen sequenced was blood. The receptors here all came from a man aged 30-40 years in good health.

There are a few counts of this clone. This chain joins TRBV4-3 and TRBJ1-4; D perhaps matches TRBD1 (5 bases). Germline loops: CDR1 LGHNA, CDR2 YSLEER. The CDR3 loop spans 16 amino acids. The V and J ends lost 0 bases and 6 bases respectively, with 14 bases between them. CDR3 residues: CASSQDRRGVYEKLFF. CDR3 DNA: TGCGCCAGCAGCCAAGACAGGCGAGGGGTCTATGAAAAACTGTTTTTT.

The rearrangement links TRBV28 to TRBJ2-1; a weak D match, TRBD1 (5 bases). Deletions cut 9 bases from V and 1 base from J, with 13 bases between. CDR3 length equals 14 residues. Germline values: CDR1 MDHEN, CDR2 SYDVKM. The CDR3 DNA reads TGTGCCAGTGGAGACAGTCAATCCTACAATGAGCAGTTCTTC. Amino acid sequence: CASGDSQSYNEQFF.

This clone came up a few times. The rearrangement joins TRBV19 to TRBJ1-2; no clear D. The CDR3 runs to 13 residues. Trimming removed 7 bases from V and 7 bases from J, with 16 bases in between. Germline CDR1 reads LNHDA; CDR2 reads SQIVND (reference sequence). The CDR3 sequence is CASIGAAVGGYTF. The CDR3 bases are TGTGCCAGTATAGGCGCCGCAGTAGGTGGCTACACCTTC.

The CDR3 spells CASSYSHRGPYNEQFF. The CDR3 DNA sequence: TGTGCCAGCAGTTACTCCCACAGGGGCCCCTACAATGAGCAGTTCTTC. V is TRBV6-5 and J is TRBJ2-1; 7 nucleotides agree with TRBD1. Looked up from germline, CDR1 is MNHEY and CDR2 is SVGAGI. V shed 0 bases, J shed 2 bases, and the junction held 4 bases outside the gene matches. This CDR3 spans 16 amino acids.

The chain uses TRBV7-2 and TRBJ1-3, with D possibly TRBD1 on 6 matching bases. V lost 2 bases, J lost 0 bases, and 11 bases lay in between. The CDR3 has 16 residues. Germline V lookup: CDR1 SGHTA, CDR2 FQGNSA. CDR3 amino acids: CASSLRQASSGNTIYF. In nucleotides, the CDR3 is TGTGCCAGCAGCTTAAGACAGGCCTCCTCTGGAAACACCATATATTTT. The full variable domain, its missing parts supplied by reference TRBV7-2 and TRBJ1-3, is GAGVSQSPSNKVTEKGKDVELRCDPISGHTALYWYRQSLGQGLEFLIYFQGNSAPDKSGLPSDRFSAERTGGSVSTLTIQRTQQEDSAVYLCASSLRQASSGNTIYFGEGSWLTVV.

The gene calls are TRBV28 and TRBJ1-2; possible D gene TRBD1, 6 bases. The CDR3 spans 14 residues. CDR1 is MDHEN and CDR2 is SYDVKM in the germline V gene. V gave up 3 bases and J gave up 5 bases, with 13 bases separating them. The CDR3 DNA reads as TGTGCCAGCAGTTTTGGTCTGCAGGGGTATGGCTACACCTTC. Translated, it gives CASSFGLQGYGYTF.